These T cell receptor beta chains were read from a single sample in a study of T cells after yellow fever vaccination. TCRdb redid the calling of the 5' RACE reads with MiXCR, one entry per CDR3 protein. The data contain around 320,000 distinct CDR3 sequences, around 4.5% of them singletons. The specimen comprised PBMCs, sampled 15 days after the yellow fever booster vaccination. The receptors originated from a man aged 18 to 35 who received the YFV17D yellow fever vaccine. CDR3s include the opening cysteine and the closing phenylalanine or tryptophan. The D gene is left open where the match is weak. The listing skips clone size in some rows; elsewhere it reads once, few, many or a size class.

V gene	J gene	clone size	D gene	CDR3 DNA	CDR3 protein
TRBV15	TRBJ2-3	.	.	TGTGCCACCAGCAGACGGGACCTTAGCACAGATACGCAGTATTTT	CATSRRDLSTDTQYF
TRBV7-2	TRBJ1-5	few	TRBD1	TGTGCCAGCAGCCCCCGACAGGGGCGTCAGCCCCAGCATTTT	CASSPRQGRQPQHF
TRBV5-5	TRBJ2-5	many	.	TGTGCCAGCAGCTTGACCAGGGGATGGCAAGAGACCCAGTACTTC	CASSLTRGWQETQYF
TRBV4-1	TRBJ2-1	few	TRBD2	TGCGCCAGCAGCCGGGACAGCGCTAGCGGGGGTTTGTGGGAGCAGTTCTTC	CASSRDSASGGLWEQFF
TRBV7-2	TRBJ2-2	many	TRBD1	TGTGCCAGCAGATCGGGACAGGCGAACACCGGGGAGCTGTTTTTT	CASRSGQANTGELFF
TRBV12-3/TRBV12-4	TRBJ2-7	many	TRBD1	TGTGCCAGCACACTACGGACAGGGGGCGACGAGCAGTACTTC	CASTLRTGGDEQYF
TRBV19	TRBJ1-5	.	.	TGTGCCAGTATCCCGGGGGCGCATCAGCCCAAGCATTTT	CASIPGAHQPKHF
TRBV5-6	TRBJ2-1	many	.	TGTGCCAGCAGCTTAGTGGGAGGCTATGGCTACAATGAGCAGTTCTTC	CASSLVGGYGYNEQFF
TRBV5-1	TRBJ2-1	many	.	TGCGCCAGCAGCCCGCCGAATGTCGATGAGCAGTTCTTC	CASSPPNVDEQFF
TRBV11-2	TRBJ2-2	many	.	TGTGCCAGCAGCTTATTCGGCGGTACCGGGGAGCTGTTTTTT	CASSLFGGTGELFF
TRBV5-1	TRBJ1-3	.	.	TGCGCCAGCAGCTTGAACCCCGGGGCCAATTCTGGAAACACCATATATTTT	CASSLNPGANSGNTIYF
TRBV3-1	TRBJ1-1	.	TRBD1	TGTGCCAGCAGACATACCGGACAGGGGAAATCGGAAGCTTTCTTT	CASRHTGQGKSEAFF
TRBV6-5	TRBJ1-2	.	.	TGTGCCAGCAGTTCCCCCCCGTTGGGCCACTATGGCTACACCTTC	CASSSPPLGHYGYTF
TRBV20-1	TRBJ1-6	many	.	TGCAGTGCCTGGACGCCGTTAATGGACTCCTATAATTCACCCCTCCACTTT	CSAWTPLMDSYNSPLHF
TRBV7-9	TRBJ2-1	many	.	TGTGCCAGCAGCTTAGTTGGGGCTAGTCTGCATGAGCAGTTCTTC	CASSLVGASLHEQFF
TRBV5-1	TRBJ2-4	many	.	TGCGCCAGCAGCTTGGGGTCGGAACTAAACATTCAGTACTTC	CASSLGSELNIQYF
TRBV12-3/TRBV12-4	TRBJ2-2	many	.	TGTGCCAGCAGTTGGATCGGGGGAACCGGGGAGCTGTTTTTT	CASSWIGGTGELFF
TRBV5-1	TRBJ1-2	.	TRBD1	TGCGCCAGCAGTTCTGACAGGGGCAACTATGGCTACACCTTC	CASSSDRGNYGYTF
TRBV28	TRBJ2-1	.	.	TGTGCCAGCAATACCAGGGGTTATGAGCAGTTCTTC	CASNTRGYEQFF
TRBV27	TRBJ2-1	many	TRBD1	TGTGCCAGCGGCCGACCGGGACAGGGAGGGAATGAGCAGTTCTTC	CASGRPGQGGNEQFF
TRBV6-6	TRBJ1-2	.	.	TGTGCCAGCAGTACTGGGACAAATAACTATGGCTACACCTTC	CASSTGTNNYGYTF
TRBV7-2	TRBJ1-1	many	.	TGTGCCAGCAGCTCCTCCTCGGTGAACACTGAAGCTTTCTTT	CASSSSSVNTEAFF
TRBV14	TRBJ2-5	.	.	TGTGCCAGCAGCCAATATCGGGGTTTGAGGGAGACCCAGTACTTC	CASSQYRGLRETQYF
TRBV20-1	TRBJ2-1	many	.	TGCAGTGACGGGGACTATGAGCAGTTCTTC	CSDGDYEQFF
TRBV4-2	TRBJ2-3	many	TRBD1	TGTGCCAGCAGCCAAGGGACAGGGGGCGCAGATACGCAGTATTTT	CASSQGTGGADTQYF
TRBV20-1	TRBJ2-5	many	.	TGCAGTGCGATATGGGAGGACCAAGAGACCCAGTACTTC	CSAIWEDQETQYF
TRBV20-1	TRBJ2-7	few	TRBD2	TGCAGTGCTAGAGCCCGGGGGACTAGCGGGGCCCACGAGCAGTACTTC	CSARARGTSGAHEQYF
TRBV12-3/TRBV12-4	TRBJ2-1	few	.	TGTGCCAGCAGTGGGCGGGGATGGTCCCCCTACAATGAGCAGTTCTTC	CASSGRGWSPYNEQFF
TRBV24-1	TRBJ2-2	few	.	TGTGCCACCAGGAGACTGGACAGCACCGGGGAGCTGTTTTTT	CATRRLDSTGELFF
TRBV4-2	TRBJ1-4	few	.	TGTGCCAGCAGCCAAGATGGGGGTAGGCTGTTTTTT	CASSQDGGRLFF
TRBV18	TRBJ1-1	.	.	TGTGCCAGCTCACATGGGGAAGACACTGAAGCTTTCTTT	CASSHGEDTEAFF
TRBV9	TRBJ1-1	few	.	TGTGCCAGCAGCCCCTATCTCAGTAAATCGAACACTGAAGCTTTCTTT	CASSPYLSKSNTEAFF
TRBV29-1	TRBJ2-5	many	TRBD1	TGCAGCGCCAACAGGGGGTACCTCCAAGAGACCCAGTACTTC	CSANRGYLQETQYF
TRBV20-1	TRBJ2-2	many	.	TGCAGTGAACTAGGAGGCACGAACACCGGGGAGCTGTTTTTT	CSELGGTNTGELFF
TRBV6-1	TRBJ1-5	many	.	TGTGCCAGCAGTGAAGGGTCGTTACAGCCCCAGCATTTT	CASSEGSLQPQHF
TRBV5-1	TRBJ1-1	.	.	TGCGCCAGCAGCTTGGGGACGGAAACTACTGAAGCTTTCTTT	CASSLGTETTEAFF
TRBV5-1	TRBJ2-7	many	.	TGCGCCAGCAGTGGCGCGGGACAACCGAACCACGAGCAGTACTTC	CASSGAGQPNHEQYF
TRBV5-1	TRBJ2-1	few	.	TGCGCCAGCAGCCCCTTCGAAAGGGGCTACAATGAGCAGTTCTTC	CASSPFERGYNEQFF
TRBV7-9	TRBJ2-6	many	.	TGTGCCAGCAGTCCTCCAGGGAACGGGGCCAACGTCCTGACTTTC	CASSPPGNGANVLTF
TRBV3-1	TRBJ2-3	many	.	TGTGCCAGCAGCCACAAAAACCAAGATACGCAGTATTTT	CASSHKNQDTQYF
TRBV14	TRBJ2-5	.	.	TGTGCCAGCAGCCAACAACTAGCATTAGAGACCCAGTACTTC	CASSQQLALETQYF
TRBV5-1	TRBJ2-5	many	.	TGCGCCAGCAGGGAGGGGGGCTACGGTGAGACCCAGTACTTC	CASREGGYGETQYF
TRBV11-2	TRBJ1-1	.	TRBD1	TGTGCCAGCAGCTTAGTAGGGGGCCCTGAAGCTTTCTTT	CASSLVGGPEAFF
TRBV20-1	TRBJ2-7	many	.	TGCAGTGCTAGAGATCCTAGGGGCGAGCAGTACTTC	CSARDPRGEQYF
TRBV15	TRBJ2-1	many	.	TGTGCCACCAGCAGGACGGACTACCACAATGAGCAGTTCTTC	CATSRTDYHNEQFF
TRBV7-9	TRBJ1-1	.	.	TGTGCCAGCAGCTCGACAGGCGAGCCAAGAAACACTGAAGCTTTCTTT	CASSSTGEPRNTEAFF
TRBV5-1	TRBJ1-4	many	.	TGCGCCAGCAGCTTGGGTATCTCGACGGCTCCCGGGGAAAAACTGTTTTTT	CASSLGISTAPGEKLFF
TRBV7-9	TRBJ1-3	few	.	TGTGCCAGCAGCCAACAGATCGACCGTGGAAACACCATATATTTT	CASSQQIDRGNTIYF
TRBV20-1	TRBJ1-5	.	.	TGCAGTGCTAGCCGTGGGACGGTGAGCAATCAGCCCCAGCATTTT	CSASRGTVSNQPQHF
TRBV5-6	TRBJ2-7	few	.	TGTGCCAGCAGCTTGTTGACGGGGCACGAGCAGTACTTC	CASSLLTGHEQYF
TRBV6-2/TRBV6-3	TRBJ2-5	few	TRBD2	TGTGCCAGCAGTCGCCGACTAGCGGGGGGATCGGAGACCCAGTACTTC	CASSRRLAGGSETQYF
TRBV5-5	TRBJ2-7	.	.	TGTGCCAGCAGCTTGGGCCCGGGGGCCTTCAGCTCCTACGAGCAGTACTTC	CASSLGPGAFSSYEQYF
TRBV7-2	TRBJ2-3	few	.	TGTGCCAGCAGCTTCGCGGGGTGGAGCACAGATACGCAGTATTTT	CASSFAGWSTDTQYF
TRBV7-6	TRBJ2-6	.	.	TGTGCCAGCAGCCATAAGGGTTCTGGGGCCAACGTCCTGACTTTC	CASSHKGSGANVLTF
TRBV5-1	TRBJ1-6	many	TRBD1	TGCGCCAGCAGCTTGGGGGACAGAAATAATTCACCCCTCCACTTT	CASSLGDRNNSPLHF